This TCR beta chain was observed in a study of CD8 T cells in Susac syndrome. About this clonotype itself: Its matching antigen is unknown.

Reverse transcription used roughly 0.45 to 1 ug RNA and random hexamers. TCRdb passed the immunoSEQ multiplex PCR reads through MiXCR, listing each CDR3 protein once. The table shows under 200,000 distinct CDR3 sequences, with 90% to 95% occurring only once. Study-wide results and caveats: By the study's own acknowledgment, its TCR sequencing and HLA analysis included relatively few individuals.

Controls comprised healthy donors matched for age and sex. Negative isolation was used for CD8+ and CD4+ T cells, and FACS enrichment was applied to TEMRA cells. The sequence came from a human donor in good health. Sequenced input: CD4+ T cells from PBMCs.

CDR3 in amino acids: CASSLTPEGRGAFF. The CDR3 DNA is TGTGCCAGCAGCTTAACTCCTGAGGGAAGGGGAGCTTTCTTT. This chain joins TRBV13 and TRBJ1-1; TRBD1 might be the D (5 bases). Germline V gene sequence: CDR1 PRHDT, CDR2 FYEKMQ (reference sequence). Trimming removed 2 bases at V and 10 bases at J, with 17 bases between. The CDR3 length is 14 residues.